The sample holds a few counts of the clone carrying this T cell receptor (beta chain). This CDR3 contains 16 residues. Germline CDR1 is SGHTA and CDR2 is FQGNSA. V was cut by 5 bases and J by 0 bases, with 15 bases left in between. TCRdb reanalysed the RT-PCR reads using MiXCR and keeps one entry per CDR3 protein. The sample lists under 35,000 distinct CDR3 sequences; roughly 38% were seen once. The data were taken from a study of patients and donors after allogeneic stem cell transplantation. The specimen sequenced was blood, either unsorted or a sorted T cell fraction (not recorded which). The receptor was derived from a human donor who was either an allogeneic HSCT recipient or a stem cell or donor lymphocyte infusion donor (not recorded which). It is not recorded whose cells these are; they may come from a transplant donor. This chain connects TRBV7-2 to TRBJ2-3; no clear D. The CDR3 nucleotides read TGTGCCAGCAGCCTATTCATCTTCCGTAGCACAGATACGCAGTATTTT. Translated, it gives CASSLFIFRSTDTQYF.